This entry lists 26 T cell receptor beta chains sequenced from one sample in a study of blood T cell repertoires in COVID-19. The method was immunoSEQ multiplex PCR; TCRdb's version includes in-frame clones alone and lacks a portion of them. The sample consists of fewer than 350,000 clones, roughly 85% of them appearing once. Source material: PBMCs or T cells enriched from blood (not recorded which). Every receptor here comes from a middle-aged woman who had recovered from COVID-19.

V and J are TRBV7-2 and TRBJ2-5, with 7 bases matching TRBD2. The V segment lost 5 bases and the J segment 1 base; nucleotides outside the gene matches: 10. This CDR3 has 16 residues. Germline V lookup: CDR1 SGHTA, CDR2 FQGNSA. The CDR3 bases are TGTGCCAGCAGCCCTGGTCGGACGGGGGGCCAAGAGACCCAGTACTTC. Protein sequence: CASSPGRTGGQETQYF.

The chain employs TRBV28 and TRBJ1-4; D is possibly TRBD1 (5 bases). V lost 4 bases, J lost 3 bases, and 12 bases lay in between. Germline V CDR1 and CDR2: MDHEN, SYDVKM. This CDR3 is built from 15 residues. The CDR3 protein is CASSSGGSSNEKLFF. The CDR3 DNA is TGTGCCAGCAGTTCCGGGGGTTCATCTAATGAAAAACTGTTTTTT.

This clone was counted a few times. The CDR3 DNA follows: TGTGCCAGCAGCTCCCTACCGGGACTGAGGAATGAGCAGTTCTTC. The encoded protein is CASSSLPGLRNEQFF. The gene calls are TRBV7-3 and TRBJ2-1; D is perhaps TRBD2 (6 bases). The length of the CDR3 is 15 residues. Germline CDR1 reads SGHTA; CDR2 reads FQGTGA. The ends were cut back, 4 bases at V and 7 bases at J, with 17 bases in the middle.

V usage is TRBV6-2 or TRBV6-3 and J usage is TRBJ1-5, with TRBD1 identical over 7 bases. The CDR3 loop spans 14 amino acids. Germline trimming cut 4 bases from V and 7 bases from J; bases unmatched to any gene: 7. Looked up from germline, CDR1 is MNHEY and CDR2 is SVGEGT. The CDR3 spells CASSLTGPRQPQHF. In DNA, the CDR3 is TGTGCCAGCAGTTTGACAGGGCCGAGGCAGCCCCAGCATTTT.

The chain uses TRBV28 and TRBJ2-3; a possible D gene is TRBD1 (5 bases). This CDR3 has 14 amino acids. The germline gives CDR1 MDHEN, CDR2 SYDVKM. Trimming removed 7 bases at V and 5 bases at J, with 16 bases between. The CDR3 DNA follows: TGTGCCAGCACCGTTTCCAGGGTTGGAGATACGCAGTATTTT. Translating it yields CASTVSRVGDTQYF. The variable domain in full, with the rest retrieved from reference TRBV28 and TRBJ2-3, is DVKVTQSSRYLVKRTGEKVFLECVQDMDHENMFWYRQDPGLGLRLIYFSYDVKMKEKGDIPEGYSVSREKKERFSLILESASTNQTSMYLCASTVSRVGDTQYFGPGTRLTVL.

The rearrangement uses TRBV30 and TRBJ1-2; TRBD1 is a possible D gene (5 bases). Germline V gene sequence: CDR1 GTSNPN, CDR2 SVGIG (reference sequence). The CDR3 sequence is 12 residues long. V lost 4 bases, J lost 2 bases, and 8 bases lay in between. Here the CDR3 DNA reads TGTGCCTGGACCTCAGGGAACTATGGCTACACCTTC. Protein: CAWTSGNYGYTF.

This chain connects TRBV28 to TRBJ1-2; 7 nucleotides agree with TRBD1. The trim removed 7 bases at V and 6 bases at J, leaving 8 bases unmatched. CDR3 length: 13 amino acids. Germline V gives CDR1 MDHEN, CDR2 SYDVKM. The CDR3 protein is CASIPQGDDGYTF. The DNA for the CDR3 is TGTGCCAGCATCCCGCAGGGGGACGATGGCTACACCTTC.

The CDR3 bases are TGTGCCAGCAGCCAGATGACAGGGAACGAGCAGTACTTC. This translates into CASSQMTGNEQYF. The chain joins TRBV3-1 (or the pseudogene TRBV3-2) to TRBJ2-7; TRBD1 matches at 7 bases. Germline V gene data show CDR1 as LGHDT and CDR2 as YNNKEL (reference sequence). The V and J ends lost 3 bases and 5 bases, in that order; junction bases with no gene match: 4. The CDR3 totals 13 residues.

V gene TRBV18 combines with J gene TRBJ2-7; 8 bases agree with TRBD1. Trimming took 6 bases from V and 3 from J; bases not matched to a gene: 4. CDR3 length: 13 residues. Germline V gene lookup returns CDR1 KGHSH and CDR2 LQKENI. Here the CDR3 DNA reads TGTGCCAGCTCTGGCGGGACAGGCTACGAGCAGTACTTC. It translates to CASSGGTGYEQYF.

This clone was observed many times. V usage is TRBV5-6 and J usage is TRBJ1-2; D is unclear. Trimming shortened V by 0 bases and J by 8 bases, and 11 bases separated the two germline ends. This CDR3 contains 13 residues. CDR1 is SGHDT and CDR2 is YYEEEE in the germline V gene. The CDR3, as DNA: TGTGCCAGCAGCTTGGCCGGGGATGACGGCTACACCTTC. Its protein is CASSLAGDDGYTF.

CDR3 residues: CASSTSMNTEAFF. CDR3 DNA: TGTGCCAGCAGTACCAGTATGAACACTGAAGCTTTCTTT. The chain links TRBV27 to TRBJ1-1; D ambiguous. Trimming pared 5 bases from V and 0 bases from J, leaving 7 bases between. The CDR3 is 13 residues long. CDR1 and CDR2 from the germline V gene are MNHEY and SMNVEV (reference sequence).

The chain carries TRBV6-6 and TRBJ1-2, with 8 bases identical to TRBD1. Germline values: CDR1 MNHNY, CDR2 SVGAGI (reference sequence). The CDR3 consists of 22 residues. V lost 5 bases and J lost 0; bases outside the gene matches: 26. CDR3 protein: CASSPRTGQDDARSQANYGYTF. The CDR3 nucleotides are TGTGCCAGCAGTCCCCGGACAGGGCAAGACGACGCCCGGTCCCAAGCTAACTATGGCTACACCTTC.

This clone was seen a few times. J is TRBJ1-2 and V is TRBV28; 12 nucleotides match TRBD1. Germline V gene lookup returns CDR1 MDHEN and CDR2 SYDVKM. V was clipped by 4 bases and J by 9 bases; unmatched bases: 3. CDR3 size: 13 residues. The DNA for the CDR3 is TGTGCCAGCAGTTCCGGGACAGGGGGCCGCTACACCTTC. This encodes CASSSGTGGRYTF.

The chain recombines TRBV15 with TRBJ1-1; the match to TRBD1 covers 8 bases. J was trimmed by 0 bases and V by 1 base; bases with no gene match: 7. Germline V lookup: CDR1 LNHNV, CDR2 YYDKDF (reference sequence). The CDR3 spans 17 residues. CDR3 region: CATSRVGGDRLNTEAFF. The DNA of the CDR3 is TGTGCCACCAGCAGAGTAGGGGGGGACAGGTTGAACACTGAAGCTTTCTTT. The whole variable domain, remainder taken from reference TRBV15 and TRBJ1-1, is DAMVIQNPRYQVTQFGKPVTLSCSQTLNHNVMYWYQQKSSQAPKLLFHYYDKDFNNEADTPDNFQSRRPNTSFCFLDIRSPGLGDTAMYLCATSRVGGDRLNTEAFFGQGTRLTVV.

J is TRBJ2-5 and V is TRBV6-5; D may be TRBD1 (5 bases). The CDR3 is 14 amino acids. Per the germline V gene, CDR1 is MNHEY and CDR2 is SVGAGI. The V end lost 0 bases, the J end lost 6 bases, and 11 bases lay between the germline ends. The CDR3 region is CASSYSSQGKTQYF. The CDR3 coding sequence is TGTGCCAGCAGTTACTCGAGCCAGGGAAAGACCCAGTACTTC.

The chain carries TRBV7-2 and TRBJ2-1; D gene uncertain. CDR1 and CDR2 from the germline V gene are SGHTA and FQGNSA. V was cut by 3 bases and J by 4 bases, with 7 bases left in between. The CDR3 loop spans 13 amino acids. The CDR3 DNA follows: TGTGCCAGCAGCTTGTTTTCGTACAATGAGCAGTTCTTC. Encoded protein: CASSLFSYNEQFF.

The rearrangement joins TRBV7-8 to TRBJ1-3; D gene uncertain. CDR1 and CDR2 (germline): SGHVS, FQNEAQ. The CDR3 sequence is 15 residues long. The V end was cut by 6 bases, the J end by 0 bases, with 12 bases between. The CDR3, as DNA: TGTGCCAGCAGTTCTAATATTAACTCTGGAAACACCATATATTTT. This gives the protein CASSSNINSGNTIYF.

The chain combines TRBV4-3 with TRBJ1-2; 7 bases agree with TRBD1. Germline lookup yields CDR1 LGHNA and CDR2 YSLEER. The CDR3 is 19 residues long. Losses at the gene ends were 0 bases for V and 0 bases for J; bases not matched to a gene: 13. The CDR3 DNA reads TGCGCCAGCAGCCAAGATGGGGCGGGACAGCGAACCGCTAACTATGGCTACACCTTC. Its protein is CASSQDGAGQRTANYGYTF.

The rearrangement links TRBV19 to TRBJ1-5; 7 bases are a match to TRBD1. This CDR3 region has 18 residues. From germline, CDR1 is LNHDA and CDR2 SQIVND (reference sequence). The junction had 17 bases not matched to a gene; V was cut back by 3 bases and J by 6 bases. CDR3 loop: CASSISSRTGARIQPQHF. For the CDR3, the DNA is TGTGCCAGTAGTATTTCCTCCAGAACAGGGGCTCGTATTCAGCCCCAGCATTTT.

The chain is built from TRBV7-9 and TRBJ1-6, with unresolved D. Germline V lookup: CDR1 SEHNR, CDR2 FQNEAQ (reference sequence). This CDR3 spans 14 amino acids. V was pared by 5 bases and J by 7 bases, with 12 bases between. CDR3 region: CASSPLRENSPLHF. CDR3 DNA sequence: TGTGCCAGCAGCCCCCTGAGGGAGAATTCACCCCTCCACTTT.

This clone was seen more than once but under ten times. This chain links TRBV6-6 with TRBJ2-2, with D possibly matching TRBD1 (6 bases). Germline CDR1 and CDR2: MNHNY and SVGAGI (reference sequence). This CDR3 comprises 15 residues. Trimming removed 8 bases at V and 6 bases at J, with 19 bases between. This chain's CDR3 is CASALQGRGAGELFF. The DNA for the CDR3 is TGTGCCAGCGCTCTACAGGGTCGAGGGGCCGGGGAGCTGTTTTTT.

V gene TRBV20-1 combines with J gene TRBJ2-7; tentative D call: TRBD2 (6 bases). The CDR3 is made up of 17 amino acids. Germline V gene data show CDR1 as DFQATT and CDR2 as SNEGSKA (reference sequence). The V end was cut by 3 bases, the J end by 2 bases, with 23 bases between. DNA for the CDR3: TGCAGTGCTAGTCGAGGACACTCGAGGAGGGGTACCTACGAGCAGTACTTC. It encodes CSASRGHSRRGTYEQYF.

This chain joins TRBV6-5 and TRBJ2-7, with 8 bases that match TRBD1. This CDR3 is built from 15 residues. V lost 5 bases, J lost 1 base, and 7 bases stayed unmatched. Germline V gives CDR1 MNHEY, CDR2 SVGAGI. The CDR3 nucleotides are TGTGCCAGCAGTCGGACAGGGAGACAATCCTACGAGCAGTACTTC. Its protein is CASSRTGRQSYEQYF.

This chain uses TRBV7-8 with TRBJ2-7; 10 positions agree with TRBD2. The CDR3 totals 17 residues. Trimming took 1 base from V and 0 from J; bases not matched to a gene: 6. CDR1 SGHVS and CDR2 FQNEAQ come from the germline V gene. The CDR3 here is CASSLGRSGRDSYEQYF. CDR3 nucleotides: TGTGCCAGCAGCTTAGGGAGAAGCGGGAGGGACTCCTACGAGCAGTACTTC.

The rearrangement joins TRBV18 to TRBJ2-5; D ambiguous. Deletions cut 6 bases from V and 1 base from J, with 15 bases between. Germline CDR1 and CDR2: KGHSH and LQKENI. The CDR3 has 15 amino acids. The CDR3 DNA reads TGTGCCAGCTCCCGCATTCATGTTAGCCAAGAGACCCAGTACTTC. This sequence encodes CASSRIHVSQETQYF.

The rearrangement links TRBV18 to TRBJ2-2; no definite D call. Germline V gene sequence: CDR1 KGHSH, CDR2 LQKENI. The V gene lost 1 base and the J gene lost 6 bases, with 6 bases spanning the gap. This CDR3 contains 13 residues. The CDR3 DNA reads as TGTGCCAGCTCACCACGAGGCCCCGGGGAGCTGTTTTTT. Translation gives CASSPRGPGELFF.